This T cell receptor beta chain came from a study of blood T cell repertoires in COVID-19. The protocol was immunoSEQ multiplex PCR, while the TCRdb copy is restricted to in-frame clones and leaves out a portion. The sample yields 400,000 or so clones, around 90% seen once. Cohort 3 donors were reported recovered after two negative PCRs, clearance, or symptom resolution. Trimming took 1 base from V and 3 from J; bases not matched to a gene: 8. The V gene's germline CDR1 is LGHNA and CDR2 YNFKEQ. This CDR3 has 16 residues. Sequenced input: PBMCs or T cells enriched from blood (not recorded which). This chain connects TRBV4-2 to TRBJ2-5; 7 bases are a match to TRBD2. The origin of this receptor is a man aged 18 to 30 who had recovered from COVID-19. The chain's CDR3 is CASSQVQLARKETQYF. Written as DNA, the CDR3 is TGTGCCAGCAGCCAAGTCCAACTAGCGAGAAAAGAGACCCAGTACTTC.